Below, one TCR beta chain is given with its context. The target antigen is unknown. PCR primers comprised 60 Vbeta and 13 Jbeta primers. Here immunoSEQ multiplex PCR was the method, and the copy in TCRdb shows in-frame clones only, minus some. The sample lists about 140,000 clones; approximately 82% were seen once. Trimming at V came to 1 base and at J to 7 bases, leaving 5 bases not matched to a gene. Germline CDR1 reads MGHRA; CDR2 reads YSYEKL. CDR3 size: 15 residues. This record belongs to a study of cytomegalovirus exposure and HLA in healthy donors. Findings and caveats of the study: Later analysis showed TCR association rates varying by HLA locus, highest for DRB1 and lowest for HLA-C. Researchers reportedly found TCR beta sequences accurately predicted most subjects' HLA-A and HLA-B alleles.

Material for sequencing was PBMCs. The chain has TRBV4-1 and TRBJ1-5, with TRBD1 matching over 9 bases. The sequence came from a woman in her fifties or sixties in good health and CMV-seropositive. CDR3 sequence (DNA): TGCGCCAGCAGCCAAGTCGGGGACAGGGACCAGCCCCAGCATTTT. Translation: CASSQVGDRDQPQHF.